This paragraph reports one TCR beta chain. 13 Jbeta primers and 60 Vbeta primers were used for the PCR. Sequencing used immunoSEQ multiplex PCR; TCRdb keeps in-frame clones, though not all of them. The profile shows 130,000 to 150,000 clones, around 76% of them singletons. These data originate in a study of cytomegalovirus exposure and HLA in healthy donors. The CDR3 has 11 amino acids. V was cut by 7 bases and J by 7 bases, with 10 bases left in between. Per the germline V gene, CDR1 is LNHDA and CDR2 is SQIVND (reference sequence). This TCR was sampled from a young man in good health and CMV-seronegative. The sequenced material came from PBMCs. The chain has TRBV19 and TRBJ2-5; tentatively, D is TRBD1 (5 bases). The CDR3 reads CASKGLGTQYF. The CDR3 coding sequence is TGTGCCAGTAAGGGGTTGGGGACCCAGTACTTC.